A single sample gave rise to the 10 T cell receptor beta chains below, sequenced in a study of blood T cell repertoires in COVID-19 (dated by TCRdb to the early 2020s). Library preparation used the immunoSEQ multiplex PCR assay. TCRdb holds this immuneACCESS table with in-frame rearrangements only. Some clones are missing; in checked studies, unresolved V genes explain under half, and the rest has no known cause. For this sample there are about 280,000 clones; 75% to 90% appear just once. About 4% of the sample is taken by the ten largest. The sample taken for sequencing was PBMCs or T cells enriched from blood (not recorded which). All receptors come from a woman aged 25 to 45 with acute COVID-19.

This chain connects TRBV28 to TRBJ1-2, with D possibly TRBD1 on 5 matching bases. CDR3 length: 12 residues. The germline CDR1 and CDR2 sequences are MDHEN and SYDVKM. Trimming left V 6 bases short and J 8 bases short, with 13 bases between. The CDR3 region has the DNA TGTGCCAGCAGCCTCCTCGGGGGGGGCTACACCTTC. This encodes CASSLLGGGYTF.

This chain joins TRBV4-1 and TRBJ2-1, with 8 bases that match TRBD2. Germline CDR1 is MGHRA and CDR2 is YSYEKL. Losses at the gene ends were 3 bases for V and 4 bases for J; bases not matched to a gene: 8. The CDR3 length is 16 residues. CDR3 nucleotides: TGCGCCAGCAGCCAGATCCTAGCGGGCCTTTACAATGAGCAGTTCTTC. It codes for CASSQILAGLYNEQFF.

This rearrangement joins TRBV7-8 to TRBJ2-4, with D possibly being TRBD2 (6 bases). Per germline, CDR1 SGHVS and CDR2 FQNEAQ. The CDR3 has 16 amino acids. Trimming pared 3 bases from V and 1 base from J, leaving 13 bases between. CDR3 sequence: CASSFSVGGAKNIQYF. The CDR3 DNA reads TGTGCCAGCAGCTTTAGCGTCGGAGGGGCCAAAAACATTCAGTACTTC.

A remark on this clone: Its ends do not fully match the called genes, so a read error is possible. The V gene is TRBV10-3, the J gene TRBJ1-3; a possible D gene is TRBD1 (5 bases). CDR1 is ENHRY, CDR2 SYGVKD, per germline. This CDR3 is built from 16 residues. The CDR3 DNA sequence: TGTGCCATCAGTGAAACAACAGGCCTCGACGGAACCACCATATATTTT. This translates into CAISETTGLDGTTIYF.

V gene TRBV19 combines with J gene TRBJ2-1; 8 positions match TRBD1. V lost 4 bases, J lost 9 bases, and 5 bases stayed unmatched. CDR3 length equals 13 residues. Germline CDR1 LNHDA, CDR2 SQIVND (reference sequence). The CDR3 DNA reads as TGTGCCAGTAGTAAAGGACAGGGCCCTGAGCAGTTCTTC. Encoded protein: CASSKGQGPEQFF.

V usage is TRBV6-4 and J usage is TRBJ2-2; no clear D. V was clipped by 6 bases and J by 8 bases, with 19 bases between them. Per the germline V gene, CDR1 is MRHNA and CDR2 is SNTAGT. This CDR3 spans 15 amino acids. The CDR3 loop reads CASSPGTALPGELFF. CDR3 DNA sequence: TGTGCCAGCAGCCCCGGTACAGCTCTCCCGGGGGAGCTGTTTTTT.

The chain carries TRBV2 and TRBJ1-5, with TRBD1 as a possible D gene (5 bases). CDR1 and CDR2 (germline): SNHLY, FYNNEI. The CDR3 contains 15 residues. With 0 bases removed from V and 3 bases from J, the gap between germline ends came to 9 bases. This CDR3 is CASSEADSHNQPQHF. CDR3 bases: TGTGCCAGCAGTGAAGCTGACAGCCACAATCAGCCCCAGCATTTT.

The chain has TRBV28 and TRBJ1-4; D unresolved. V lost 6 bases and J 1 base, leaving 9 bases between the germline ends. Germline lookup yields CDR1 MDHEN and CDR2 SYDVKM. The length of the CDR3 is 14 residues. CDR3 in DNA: TGTGCCAGCAGCCCGACGGGAACTAATGAAAAACTGTTTTTT. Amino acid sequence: CASSPTGTNEKLFF.

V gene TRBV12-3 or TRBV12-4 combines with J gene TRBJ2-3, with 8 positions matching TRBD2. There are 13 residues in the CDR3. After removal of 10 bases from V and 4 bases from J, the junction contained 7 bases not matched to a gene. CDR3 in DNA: TGTGCCATACGATCACTAGCGGCAGATACGCAGTATTTT. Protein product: CAIRSLAADTQYF.

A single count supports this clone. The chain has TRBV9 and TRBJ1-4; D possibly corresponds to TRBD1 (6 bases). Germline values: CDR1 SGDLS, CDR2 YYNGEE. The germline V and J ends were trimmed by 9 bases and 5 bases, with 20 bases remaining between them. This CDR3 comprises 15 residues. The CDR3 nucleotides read TGTGCCACTTTACCGGAGAGGGGGACAAATGAAAAACTGTTTTTT. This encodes CATLPERGTNEKLFF.